This T cell receptor (beta chain) was identified during a study of control samples from healthy donors and cancer patients. The protocol was immunoSEQ multiplex PCR, while the TCRdb copy is restricted to in-frame clones and leaves out a portion. The sample includes about 150,000 clones, 89% of them seen just once. Trimming took 7 bases from V and 2 from J, leaving 14 bases between them. The CDR3 extends over 15 amino acids. Germline assignment: CDR1 LNHDA and CDR2 SQIVND (reference sequence). The specimen sequenced was blood. V and J are TRBV19 and TRBJ2-2; D unresolved. The origin of this receptor is a man aged 30-40 years in good health. CDR3 loop: CASKPMTANTGELFF. In nucleotides, the CDR3 is TGTGCCAGTAAGCCCATGACTGCTAACACCGGGGAGCTGTTTTTT.